This TCR beta chain appears in the sequencing data of a study of shared clonotypes between healthy human individuals. Profiled with immunoSEQ multiplex PCR; TCRdb holds only in-frame clones, not every one. The sample carries about 1.5 million clones, roughly 96% recorded once. This TCR came from a man aged 25-45 years in good health. The sequenced sample was naive CD4+ T cells sorted from blood. This sample's subset: CD45RA+ positively selected.

This CDR3 reads CASSLEPGQGYMNTEAFF. CDR3 in DNA: TGTGCCAGCAGCTTAGAACCGGGACAGGGGTACATGAACACTGAAGCTTTCTTT. This chain uses TRBV7-2 with TRBJ1-1, with 10 bases that match TRBD1. The CDR3 totals 18 residues. CDR1 SGHTA and CDR2 FQGNSA come from the germline V gene. The J segment lost 0 bases and the V segment lost 1 base, leaving 8 bases of the junction unmatched. The whole variable domain, filled in from reference TRBV7-2 and TRBJ1-1, reads GAGVSQSPSNKVTEKGKDVELRCDPISGHTALYWYRQSLGQGLEFLIYFQGNSAPDKSGLPSDRFSAERTGGSVSTLTIQRTQQEDSAVYLCASSLEPGQGYMNTEAFFGQGTRLTVV.